The following is a TCR beta chain sequence with its context. This clone's antigen is unknown. One base away there is no much larger clone; base qualities are not given. This entry belongs to a study of Graves' ophthalmopathy and Graves' hyperthyroidism (dated by TCRdb to between 2018 and 2020). Background on the whole study: A patient counted as having stable hyperthyroidism if there was no progression to ophthalmopathy within 18 months of follow-up. The study used TCR beta repertoire signatures to distinguish Graves' ophthalmopathy from Graves' hyperthyroidism and to predict progression to ophthalmopathy. In total, some 130 blood samples were TCR-sequenced: approximately 42 ophthalmopathy, under 80 hyperthyroidism and approximately 17 hyperthyroidism-to-ophthalmopathy patients. To explore V-J signatures distinguishing ophthalmopathy from hyperthyroidism, a discovery set of around 100 patients (fewer than 45 ophthalmopathy, roughly 56 stable hyperthyroidism) was enrolled. The independent validation cohort included 18 to 20 hyperthyroidism patients plus 17 patients who later progressed from hyperthyroidism to ophthalmopathy. In six hyperthyroidism patients, the T-cell repertoire of thyroid tissue was compared with the T-cell repertoire of blood. Following sampling, methimazole starting at 30 mg daily was administered to hyperthyroidism patients, and high-dose intravenous methylprednisolone was administered to ophthalmopathy patients.

What the work shows at the level of the full study, not this receptor alone: In validation, the model predicted ophthalmopathy progression with nearly 71% sensitivity and 72% to 80% specificity; approximately 12 predicted patients were CT-confirmed with GO in a median of approximately 6.5 months. In cross-validation, the 13-signature model distinguished ophthalmopathy from stable hyperthyroidism with almost 90% sensitivity and about 84% specificity, and in the test set the corresponding values were about 80% and 75%. Most expanded thyroid clonotypes with frequency above 0.001 were also detected in blood, suggesting blood repertoires may reflect the thyroid immune response. No statistical method was used to predetermine the sample size, and group allocation was not hidden from the investigators.

TCR beta CDR3 regions were amplified from RNA transcripts for repertoire sequencing. A first-round RT-PCR used HTBI primers with the Qiagen OneStep RT-PCR kit, followed by a second-round multiplex PCR, size selection and purification. Sequencing of the libraries was carried out on an Illumina HiSeq2000 in paired-end mode with 100 bp reads. As for the authors' bioinformatics: Reads were processed with SOAPnuke, discarding reads with adapters, uncalled bases, mean Phred below 15, or no exact constant-primer or identifier match. High-quality paired reads were merged with COPE v1.2.5. Each unique nucleotide sequence was defined as a clonotype, and clonotypes were aligned to IMGT TRB V, D and J references with MiTCR v1.1. The analysis was limited to V-J combinations with a frequency above 0.0001, which together covered around 99% of the repertoires. For each V-J combination, a TCR clonal expansion and chaos score was defined as the ratio of F50 clonal expansion to chaos observed in the TCRdist matrix. Features were reduced by Welch's t-statistics and random forest to around 14 V-J combinations, which fed a naive Bayes classifier. Thyroid-blood repertoire similarity was quantified with the Morisita-Horn index. TCRdb's own reprocessing of the public reads used fastp at Q25 and MiXCR and kept productive beta chains. Every CDR3 protein is listed once, alongside the most common genes and DNA of its rows. Clone size and V and J calls follow TCRdb, not the original study. This sample has around 1.1 million distinct CDR3 sequences in its table, and about 35% of those were observed once. The ten largest make up 11% of the sample.

CDR3 length: 15 amino acids, cysteine to phenylalanine. Only the CDR3 DNA stays, 45 bases, in frame from base 1. V loses 0 bases of germline sequence and J loses 5 bases, and the interval between the two ends is 11 bases. The germline V gene specifies WSHSY as CDR1 and SAAADI as CDR2. Hyperthyroidism patients were newly diagnosed, with disease duration under 2 months, and aged 18 to 65 years. Patients with other autoimmune diseases, uncontrolled infections, pregnancy or lactation were excluded. Diagnosis was based on clinical symptoms, serum thyroxine, TRAb, thyroid ultrasound and orbital computed tomography. Trizol reagent was used to extract the total RNA, and its quality was then checked on an Agilent 2100 Bioanalyzer.

Recombination joined TRBV10-2 with TRBJ1-5; no D gene call is confident. The source is an adult man with Graves' hyperthyroidism. The specimen sequenced was peripheral blood or thyroid tissue (not recorded which). The CDR3 protein sequence reads: CASSESGSAYQPQHF. In nucleotide form, the sequence is TGCGCCAGCAGTGAGTCGGGATCCGCGTATCAGCCCCAGCATTTT.